The clone carrying this TCR beta chain was seen only a few times. Its antigen is not known. The data were taken from a study of T cell repertoires in cytomegalovirus infection. Study-level background: Carrying CMV and the relevant HLA type showed in public TCR beta signatures. Whole-study results and caveats: The study found HLA-C-restricted CMV-specific TCR beta clonotypes dominating the ex vivo response. There were carriers of CMV plus the relevant HLA, and cumulative public TCR beta family frequency identified them.

This CDR3 is built from 17 residues. Germline trimming cut 4 bases from V and 0 bases from J; bases unmatched to any gene: 5. Germline V gene lookup returns CDR1 SGHVS and CDR2 FQNEAQ. TCRdb re-called the reads through MiXCR, storing one row per CDR3 protein. In the table there are about 250,000 distinct CDR3 sequences, about a sixth of which are singletons. Source material: CD8+ T cells from PBMCs. The V gene is TRBV7-8, the J gene TRBJ2-3; the match to TRBD2 covers 12 bases. The sequence was obtained from a human donor in good health (CMV status not recorded). Some clones in this sample may be carry-over from other donors' samples. CDR3: CASSSWTSGESTDTQYF. DNA of the CDR3: TGTGCCAGCAGCTCCTGGACTAGCGGGGAAAGCACAGATACGCAGTATTTT. Combining the CDR3 with reference TRBV7-8 and TRBJ2-3 gives the whole variable domain GAGVSQSPRYKVAKRGQDVALRCDPISGHVSLFWYQQALGQGPEFLTYFQNEAQLDKSGLPSDRFFAERPEGSVSTLKIQRTQQEDSAVYLCASSSWTSGESTDTQYFGPGTRLTVL.